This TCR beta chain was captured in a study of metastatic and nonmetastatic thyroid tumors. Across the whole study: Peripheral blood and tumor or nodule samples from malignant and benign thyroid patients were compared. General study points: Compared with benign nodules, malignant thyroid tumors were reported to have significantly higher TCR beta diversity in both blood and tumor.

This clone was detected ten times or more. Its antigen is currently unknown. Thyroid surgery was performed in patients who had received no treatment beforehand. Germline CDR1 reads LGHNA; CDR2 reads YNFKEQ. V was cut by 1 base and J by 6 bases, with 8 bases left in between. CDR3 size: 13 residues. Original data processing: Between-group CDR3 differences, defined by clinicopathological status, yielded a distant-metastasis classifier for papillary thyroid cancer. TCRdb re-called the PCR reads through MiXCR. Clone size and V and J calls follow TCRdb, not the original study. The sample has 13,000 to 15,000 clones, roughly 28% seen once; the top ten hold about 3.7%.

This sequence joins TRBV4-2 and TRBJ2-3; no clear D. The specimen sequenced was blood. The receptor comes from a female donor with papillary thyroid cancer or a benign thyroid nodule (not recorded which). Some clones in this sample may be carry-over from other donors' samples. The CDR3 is CASSQGLPDTQYF. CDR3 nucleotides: TGTGCCAGCAGCCAAGGACTCCCTGATACGCAGTATTTT.